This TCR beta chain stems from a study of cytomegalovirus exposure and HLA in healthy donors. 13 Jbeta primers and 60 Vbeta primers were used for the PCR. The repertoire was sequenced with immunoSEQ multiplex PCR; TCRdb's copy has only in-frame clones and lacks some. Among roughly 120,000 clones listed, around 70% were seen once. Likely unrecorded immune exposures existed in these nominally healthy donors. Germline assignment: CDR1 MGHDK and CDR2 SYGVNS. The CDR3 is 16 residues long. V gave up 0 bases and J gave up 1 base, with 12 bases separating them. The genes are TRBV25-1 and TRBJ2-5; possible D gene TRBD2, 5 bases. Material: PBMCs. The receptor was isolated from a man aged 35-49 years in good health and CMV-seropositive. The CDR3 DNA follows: TGTGCCAGCAGTGAATACGGGGTAGGCCCCCAAGAGACCCAGTACTTC. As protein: CASSEYGVGPQETQYF.